These T cell receptor beta chains were read from a single sample in a study of multiple sclerosis patients with progressive multifocal leukoencephalopathy. The table came from immunoSEQ multiplex PCR; TCRdb's copy has only in-frame clones and leaves some out. Seen here are around 27,000 clones, 90% observed once, and the top ten hold about 1.3%. Sequencing used PBMCs, obtained from a patient treated with natalizumab. The receptors here all came from a human donor with multiple sclerosis. Each CDR3 is given with its conserved first and last residue. D genes are given only for firm matches. Clone size appears in some rows only: once, few, many, or a class for an expanded clone.

size: -; V: TRBV29-1; D: -; length: 13; J: TRBJ1-1; CDR3: CSGTGHTNTEAFF; DNA: TGCAGCGGAACGGGACACACCAACACTGAAGCTTTCTTT
size: few; V: TRBV7-9; D: -; length: 12; J: TRBJ2-7; CDR3: CASSFIPYEQYF; DNA: TGTGCCAGCAGCTTTATTCCCTACGAGCAGTACTTC
size: -; V: TRBV28; D: TRBD1; length: 15; J: TRBJ1-1; CDR3: CASSSPGEGAAEAFF; DNA: TGTGCCAGCAGTTCCCCTGGGGAGGGGGCGGCTGAAGCTTTCTTT
size: -; V: TRBV10-3; D: -; length: 15; J: TRBJ2-7; CDR3: CATRGGEKSPYEQYF; DNA: TGTGCCACCAGAGGGGGGGAGAAAAGCCCCTACGAGCAGTACTTC
size: -; V: TRBV28; D: -; length: 12; J: TRBJ1-4; CDR3: CASSPANEKLFF; DNA: TGTGCCAGCAGTCCCGCGAATGAAAAACTGTTTTTT
size: -; V: TRBV29-1; D: TRBD1; length: 12; J: TRBJ1-2; CDR3: CSVWQGARGYTF; DNA: TGCAGCGTGTGGCAGGGGGCTCGTGGCTACACCTTC
size: -; V: TRBV4-1; D: -; length: 15; J: TRBJ1-4; CDR3: CASSQGRGLSEKLFF; DNA: TGCGCCAGCAGCCAAGGGAGGGGACTCAGTGAAAAACTGTTTTTT
size: -; V: TRBV7-3; D: -; length: 13; J: TRBJ2-7; CDR3: CASSPDTSYEQYF; DNA: TGTGCCAGCAGCCCGGACACTTCCTACGAGCAGTACTTC
size: once; V: TRBV5-4; D: -; length: 16; J: TRBJ2-5; CDR3: CASSRGYLPWEETQYF; DNA: TGTGCCAGCAGCCGGGGGTATTTGCCATGGGAAGAGACCCAGTACTTC
size: once; V: TRBV19; D: -; length: 13; J: TRBJ2-6; CDR3: CASRYPHQYVLTF; DNA: TGTGCCAGTAGGTACCCCCACCAGTACGTCCTGACTTTC
size: -; V: TRBV4-2; D: TRBD2; length: 18; J: TRBJ2-5; CDR3: CASSPGGTSGERQETQYF; DNA: TGTGCCAGCAGCCCTGGGGGGACTAGCGGGGAACGTCAAGAGACCCAGTACTTC
size: -; V: TRBV2; D: -; length: 14; J: TRBJ1-4; CDR3: CASILMVSGEKLFF; DNA: TGTGCCAGCATTCTAATGGTCTCTGGGGAAAAACTGTTTTTT